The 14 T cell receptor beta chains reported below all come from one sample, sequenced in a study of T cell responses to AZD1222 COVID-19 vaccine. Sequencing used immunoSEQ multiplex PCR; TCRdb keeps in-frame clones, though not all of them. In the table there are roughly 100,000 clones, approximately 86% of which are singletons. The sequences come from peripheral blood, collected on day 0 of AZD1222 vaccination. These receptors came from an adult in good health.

CDR3 in amino acids: CASTLGGNYGYTF. The CDR3 DNA reads as TGTGCCAGCACTCTAGGGGGGAACTATGGCTACACCTTC. The chain is built from TRBV5-4 and TRBJ1-2, with D possibly matching TRBD1 (6 bases). Germline CDR1 SGHNT, CDR2 YYREEE (reference sequence). This CDR3 spans 13 amino acids. Trimming shortened V by 6 bases and J by 2 bases, and 11 bases separated the two germline ends.

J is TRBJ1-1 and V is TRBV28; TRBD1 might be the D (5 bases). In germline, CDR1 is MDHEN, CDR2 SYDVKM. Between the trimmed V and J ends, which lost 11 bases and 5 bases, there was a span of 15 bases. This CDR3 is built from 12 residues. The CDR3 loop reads CAPEKGATEAFF. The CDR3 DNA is TGTGCCCCGGAAAAAGGGGCGACTGAAGCTTTCTTT.

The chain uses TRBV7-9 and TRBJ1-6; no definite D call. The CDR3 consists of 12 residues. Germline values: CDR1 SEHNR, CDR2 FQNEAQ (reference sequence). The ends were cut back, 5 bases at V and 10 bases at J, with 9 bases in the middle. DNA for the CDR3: TGTGCCAGCAGCCTGCCCCCCTCACCCCTCCACTTT. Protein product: CASSLPPSPLHF.

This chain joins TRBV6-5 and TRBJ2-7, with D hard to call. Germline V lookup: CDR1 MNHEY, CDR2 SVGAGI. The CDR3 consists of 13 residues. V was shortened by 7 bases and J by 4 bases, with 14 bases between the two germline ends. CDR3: CASTEMGSYEQYF. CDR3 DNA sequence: TGTGCCAGCACCGAAATGGGGTCGTACGAGCAGTACTTC.

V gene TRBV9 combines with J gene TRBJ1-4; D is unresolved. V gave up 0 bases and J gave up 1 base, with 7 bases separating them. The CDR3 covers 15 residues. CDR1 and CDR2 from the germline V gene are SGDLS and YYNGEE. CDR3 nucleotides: TGTGCCAGCAGCGTAGGGGTCGGAACTAATGAAAAACTGTTTTTT. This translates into CASSVGVGTNEKLFF.

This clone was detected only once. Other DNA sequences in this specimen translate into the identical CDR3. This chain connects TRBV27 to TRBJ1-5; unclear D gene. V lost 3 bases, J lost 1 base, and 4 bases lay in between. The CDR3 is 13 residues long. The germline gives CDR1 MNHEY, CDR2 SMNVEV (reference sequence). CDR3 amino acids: CASSLRSNQPQHF. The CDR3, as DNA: TGTGCCAGCAGTTTGCGGAGCAATCAGCCCCAGCATTTT.

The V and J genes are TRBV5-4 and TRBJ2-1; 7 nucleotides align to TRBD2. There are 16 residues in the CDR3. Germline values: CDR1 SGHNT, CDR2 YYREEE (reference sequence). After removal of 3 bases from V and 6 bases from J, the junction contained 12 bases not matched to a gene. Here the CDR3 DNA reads TGTGCCAGCAGCTCGGCTAGCGGAGGAGGGGCCAATGAGCAGTTCTTC. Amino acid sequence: CASSSASGGGANEQFF. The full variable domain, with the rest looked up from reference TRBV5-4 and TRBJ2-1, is ETGVTQSPTHLIKTRGQQVTLRCSSQSGHNTVSWYQQALGQGPQFIFQYYREEENGRGNFPPRFSGLQFPNYSSELNVNALELDDSALYLCASSSASGGGANEQFFGPGTRLTVL.

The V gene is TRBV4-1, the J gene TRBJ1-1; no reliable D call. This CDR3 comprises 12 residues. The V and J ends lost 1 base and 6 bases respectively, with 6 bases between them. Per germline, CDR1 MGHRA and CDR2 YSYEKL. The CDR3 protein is CASSQGGPEAFF. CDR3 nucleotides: TGCGCCAGCAGCCAAGGGGGTCCTGAAGCTTTCTTT.

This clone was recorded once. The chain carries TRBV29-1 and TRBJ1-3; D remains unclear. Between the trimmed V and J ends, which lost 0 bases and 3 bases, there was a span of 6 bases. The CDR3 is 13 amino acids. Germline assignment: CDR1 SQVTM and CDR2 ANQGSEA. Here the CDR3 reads CSVEEAYGNTIYF. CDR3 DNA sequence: TGCAGCGTTGAAGAGGCGTATGGAAACACCATATATTTT.

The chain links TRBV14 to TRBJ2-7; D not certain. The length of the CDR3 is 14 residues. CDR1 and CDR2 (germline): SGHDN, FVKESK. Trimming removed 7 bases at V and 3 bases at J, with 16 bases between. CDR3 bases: TGTGCCAGCAATGACTTGGGCCTCAGCTACGAGCAGTACTTC. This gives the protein CASNDLGLSYEQYF.

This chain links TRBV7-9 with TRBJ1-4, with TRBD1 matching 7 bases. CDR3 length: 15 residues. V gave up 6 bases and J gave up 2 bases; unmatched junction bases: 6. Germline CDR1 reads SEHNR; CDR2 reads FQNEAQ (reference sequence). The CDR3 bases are TGTGCCAGCAGTTCTCACAGGGGTACTAATGAAAAACTGTTTTTT. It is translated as CASSSHRGTNEKLFF.

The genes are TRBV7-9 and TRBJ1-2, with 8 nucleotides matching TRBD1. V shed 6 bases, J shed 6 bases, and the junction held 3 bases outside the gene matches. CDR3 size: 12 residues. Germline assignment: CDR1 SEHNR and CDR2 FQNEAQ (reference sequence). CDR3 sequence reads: CASSRTGNGYTF. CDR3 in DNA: TGTGCCAGCAGTCGGACAGGGAATGGCTACACCTTC.

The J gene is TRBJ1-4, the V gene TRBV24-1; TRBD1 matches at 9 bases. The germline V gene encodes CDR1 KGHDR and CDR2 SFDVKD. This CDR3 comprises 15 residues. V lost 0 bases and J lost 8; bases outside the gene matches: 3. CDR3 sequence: CATSDLRTGEEKLFF. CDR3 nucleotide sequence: TGTGCCACCAGTGATTTGAGGACAGGGGAAGAAAAACTGTTTTTT.

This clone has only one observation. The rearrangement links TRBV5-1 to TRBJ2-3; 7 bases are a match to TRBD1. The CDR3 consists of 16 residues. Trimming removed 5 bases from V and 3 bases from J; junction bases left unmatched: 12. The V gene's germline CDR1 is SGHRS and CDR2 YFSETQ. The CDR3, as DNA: TGCGCCAGCAGTCCCACGACAGGGTCATGGACAGATACGCAGTATTTT. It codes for CASSPTTGSWTDTQYF.